These 18 T cell receptor beta chains were all obtained from the same sample, sequenced in a study of blood T cell repertoires in COVID-19. Sequenced by immunoSEQ multiplex PCR; TCRdb stores in-frame clones only, minus some. The data contain about 100,000 clones, 88% of them singletons. The sequencing sample was made of peripheral blood. Receptors originate from a woman aged 55-70 years with acute or convalescent COVID-19.

This chain uses TRBV2 with TRBJ2-3, with 7 bases fitting TRBD2. Per the germline V gene, CDR1 is SNHLY and CDR2 is FYNNEI. J lost 4 bases, V lost 10 bases, and 11 bases had no gene match. The CDR3 has 14 residues. This CDR3 is CATKAGMGADTQYF. The CDR3, as DNA: TGTGCCACCAAAGCGGGGATGGGAGCAGATACGCAGTATTTT.

This chain links TRBV28 with TRBJ2-1; no clear D. The CDR3 has 13 residues. Germline CDR1 is MDHEN and CDR2 is SYDVKM. V shed 3 bases and J shed 7 bases, with 10 bases lying between them. This CDR3 is CASSLVLLNEQFF. The CDR3 coding sequence is TGTGCCAGCAGTTTGGTCCTATTAAATGAGCAGTTCTTC.

The gene calls are TRBV18 and TRBJ1-2; 8 bases are shared with TRBD1. Per the germline V gene, CDR1 is KGHSH and CDR2 is LQKENI. V was clipped by 2 bases and J by 4 bases; unmatched bases: 3. This CDR3 region has 14 residues. In DNA form, the CDR3 reads TGTGCCAGCTCACCAACGGACAGGGCCTATGGCTACACCTTC. It encodes CASSPTDRAYGYTF. Combining the CDR3 with reference TRBV18 and TRBJ1-2 gives the whole variable domain NAGVMQNPRHLVRRRGQEARLRCSPMKGHSHVYWYRQLPEEGLKFMVYLQKENIIDESGMPKERFSAEFPKEGPSILRIQQVVRGDSAAYFCASSPTDRAYGYTFGSGTRLTVV.

The chain couples TRBV2 to TRBJ1-2; 7 bases align to TRBD1. The germline gives CDR1 SNHLY, CDR2 FYNNEI. V was clipped by 6 bases and J by 3 bases; unmatched bases: 13. CDR3 length: 16 residues. The CDR3 loop is CASSRGQDAVDYGYTF. As DNA, the CDR3 is TGTGCCAGCAGCCGCGGACAGGACGCCGTCGACTATGGCTACACCTTC.

The V and J genes are TRBV4-1 and TRBJ1-1; 7 positions match TRBD1. V gave up 0 bases and J gave up 4 bases; unmatched junction bases: 8. The germline gives CDR1 MGHRA, CDR2 YSYEKL. There are 16 residues in the CDR3. The CDR3 DNA reads as TGCGCCAGCAGCCAAGATAAGAGACAGGGAGGCACTGAAGCTTTCTTT. This gives the protein CASSQDKRQGGTEAFF.

The chain has TRBV14 and TRBJ2-7; D is uncertain. CDR1 is SGHDN and CDR2 is FVKESK in the germline V gene. V was pared by 1 base and J by 3 bases, with 7 bases between. The CDR3 extends over 13 amino acids. CDR3 loop: CASSQVEIYEQYF. In DNA form, the CDR3 reads TGTGCCAGCAGCCAAGTCGAGATCTACGAGCAGTACTTC. Full variable domain (outside the CDR3, taken from reference TRBV14 and TRBJ2-7): EAGVTQFPSHSVIEKGQTVTLRCDPISGHDNLYWYRRVMGKEIKFLLHFVKESKQDESGMPNNRFLAERTGGTYSTLKVQPAELEDSGVYFCASSQVEIYEQYFGPGTRLTVT.

The V and J genes are TRBV6-1 and TRBJ1-5, with 7 bases identical to TRBD1. The CDR3 runs to 13 residues. Germline CDR1 and CDR2: MNHNS and SASEGT. V trimming: 2 bases; J trimming: 7 bases; junction bases outside the gene matches: 2. Here the CDR3 DNA reads TGTGCCAGCAGTGAACGGGACAGACAGCCCCAGCATTTT. Translation gives CASSERDRQPQHF.

This clone was seen a single time. The chain employs TRBV19 and TRBJ1-5, with D tentatively TRBD1 (6 bases). CDR1 and CDR2 (germline): LNHDA, SQIVND (reference sequence). V lost 7 bases to trimming and J lost 6 bases, with 19 bases between them. This CDR3 is built from 15 residues. The CDR3 is CASIGPDRNGQPQHF. In DNA, the CDR3 is TGTGCCAGTATCGGGCCCGACAGGAACGGTCAGCCCCAGCATTTT.

This sequence joins TRBV14 and TRBJ2-1; 11 positions agree with TRBD2. With V trimmed by 3 bases and J by 9 bases, 13 bases remained unmatched. The CDR3 totals 17 residues. The germline V gene has CDR1 SGHDN and CDR2 FVKESK. CDR3 DNA: TGTGCCAGCAGCCAGCTCCCGGGACTAGCGGCCTCCGGTGAGCAGTTCTTC. Its translation: CASSQLPGLAASGEQFF. The full variable domain, its missing parts supplied by reference TRBV14 and TRBJ2-1, is EAGVTQFPSHSVIEKGQTVTLRCDPISGHDNLYWYRRVMGKEIKFLLHFVKESKQDESGMPNNRFLAERTGGTYSTLKVQPAELEDSGVYFCASSQLPGLAASGEQFFGPGTRLTVL.

The V gene is TRBV6-2 or TRBV6-3, the J gene TRBJ2-7; TRBD2 agrees at 9 bases. J gave up 4 bases and V 2 bases, and 6 bases lay outside the gene matches. Germline CDR1 and CDR2: MNHEY and SVGEGT. The CDR3 covers 15 residues. The CDR3 loop reads CASSYRGRVVYEQYV. The CDR3 DNA sequence: TGTGCCAGCAGTTACCGCGGGAGGGTTGTTTACGAGCAGTACGTC.

The chain employs TRBV19 and TRBJ1-6, with TRBD1 identical over 8 bases. With 5 bases clipped from V and 11 bases from J, the junction kept 5 bases outside the gene matches. This CDR3 region has 13 residues. Germline CDR1 LNHDA, CDR2 SQIVND (reference sequence). CDR3 amino acids: CASSGQGIAPLHF. The DNA of the CDR3 is TGTGCCAGTAGTGGACAGGGCATTGCACCCCTCCACTTT.

In nucleotides, the CDR3 is TGTGCCAGCAGCTTAGCCGCCCTGACTAGTCGACGAGAGCAGTTCTTC. Protein product: CASSLAALTSRREQFF. This chain uses TRBV13 with TRBJ2-1; D possibly corresponds to TRBD2 (6 bases). The germline V gene has CDR1 PRHDT and CDR2 FYEKMQ (reference sequence). The V end lost 1 base, the J end lost 10 bases, and 20 bases lay between the germline ends. This CDR3 is built from 16 residues.

J is TRBJ2-1 and V is TRBV5-4, with 8 positions matching TRBD1. Germline trimming cut 2 bases from V and 7 bases from J; bases unmatched to any gene: 5. Germline lookup yields CDR1 SGHNT and CDR2 YYREEE (reference sequence). The CDR3 consists of 14 residues. CDR3 protein: CASSFPGTGNEQFF. As DNA, the CDR3 is TGTGCCAGCAGCTTCCCCGGGACAGGAAATGAGCAGTTCTTC. Based on the CDR3 plus reference TRBV5-4 and TRBJ2-1, the full variable domain is ETGVTQSPTHLIKTRGQQVTLRCSSQSGHNTVSWYQQALGQGPQFIFQYYREEENGRGNFPPRFSGLQFPNYSSELNVNALELDDSALYLCASSFPGTGNEQFFGPGTRLTVL.

V is TRBV7-9 and J is TRBJ2-5; TRBD2 agrees at 9 bases. The CDR3 is 14 residues long. Trimming at V came to 4 bases and at J to 5 bases, leaving 5 bases not matched to a gene. Looked up from germline, CDR1 is SEHNR and CDR2 is FQNEAQ (reference sequence). CDR3 protein: CASSSTSGIETQYF. CDR3 nucleotides: TGTGCCAGCAGCTCGACTAGCGGTATTGAGACCCAGTACTTC.

This clone was seen only once. The V call is TRBV24-1, the J call TRBJ2-3; tentative D call: TRBD1 (6 bases). There are 16 residues in the CDR3. V was pared by 1 base and J by 2 bases, with 12 bases between. Looked up from germline, CDR1 is KGHDR and CDR2 is SFDVKD. This CDR3 reads CATSDFGGPSTDTQYF. CDR3 coding DNA: TGTGCCACCAGTGATTTTGGGGGCCCCTCCACAGATACGCAGTATTTT.

V gene TRBV19 combines with J gene TRBJ1-6, with D uncertain. Looked up from germline, CDR1 is LNHDA and CDR2 is SQIVND (reference sequence). The CDR3 is 15 amino acids. V lost 3 bases and J lost 5, with 11 bases in between. The CDR3 sequence is CASSIGGRNNSPLHF. CDR3 nucleotides: TGTGCCAGTAGTATCGGCGGTCGCAATAATTCACCCCTCCACTTT.

The chain employs TRBV9 and TRBJ2-2; TRBD2 might be the D (5 bases). Trimming removed 2 bases at V and 1 base at J, with 9 bases between. This CDR3 is built from 15 residues. Germline V gene sequence: CDR1 SGDLS, CDR2 YYNGEE. The CDR3 region is CASSVRGENTGELFF. CDR3 bases: TGTGCCAGCAGCGTCCGGGGAGAGAACACCGGGGAGCTGTTTTTT.

The chain is built from TRBV12-3 or TRBV12-4 and TRBJ2-1, with a weak D call TRBD1 (6 bases). This CDR3 has 13 amino acids. V lost 3 bases and J 8 bases, leaving 11 bases between the germline ends. The CDR3 DNA reads as TGTGCCAGCAGTTTTCACAGGGACGATGAGCAGTTCTTC. Its protein is CASSFHRDDEQFF.